This T cell receptor (beta chain) originates from a study of blood T cell repertoires in COVID-19. Study overall: From the United States, Italy and Spain came samples of acute and convalescent COVID-19. PBMCs, B-cell-depleted T cells, or T cells provided the cDNA or gDNA that made up the material.

Recruits, aged about 18 to 100 years, lived in about two dozen US areas. Cohort placement rested on clinical history that participants reported themselves. Sequencing was performed with immunoSEQ multiplex PCR; in TCRdb, only in-frame clones are kept and a portion is missing. The data hold 470,000 or so clones, with around nine tenths observed a single time. Trimming removed 2 bases from V and 0 bases from J; junction bases left unmatched: 4. This CDR3 spans 15 amino acids. Germline CDR1 is SNHLY and CDR2 is FYNNEI. Sequencing was done on a sample of PBMCs or T cells enriched from blood (not recorded which). The sequence came from a woman aged 18-29 years with acute COVID-19. The chain recombines TRBV2 with TRBJ2-7; 7 bases map to TRBD2. This CDR3 reads CASSEWGGSSYEQYF. The CDR3, as DNA: TGTGCCAGCAGTGAATGGGGGGGAAGCTCCTACGAGCAGTACTTC.